The rows below give T cell receptor beta chains drawn from one sample of a study of T cells in Graves' hyperthyroidism and ophthalmopathy. In TCRdb, the multiplex PCR reads were re-called with MiXCR into one record per CDR3 protein. The table lists roughly 420,000 distinct CDR3 sequences, around 14% of them singletons. What was sequenced was blood. These receptors were obtained from a woman aged 18-35 years with Graves' hyperthyroidism. CDR3s include the opening cysteine and the closing phenylalanine or tryptophan. A D gene is named only where the DNA matches it firmly. Clone size appears in some rows only: once, few, many, or a class for an expanded clone.

>-|TRBJ1-3|TRBV6-1|-
CASSQGDRSGNTIHF
TGTGCCAGCAGTCAGGGTGATCGCTCTGGAAACACCATACATTTT
>-|TRBJ1-6|TRBV28|TRBD1
CASSFSGTGYNSPLHF
TGTGCCAGCAGTTTTAGCGGGACAGGTTATAATTCACCCCTCCACTTT
>many|TRBJ2-7|TRBV28|TRBD2
CASSFPYRDHGTSAYEQYF
TGTGCCAGCAGTTTTCCTTATAGGGATCATGGGACTAGCGCCTACGAGCAGTACTTC
>few|TRBJ2-1|TRBV2|TRBD2
CASSELPTSGKNEQFF
TGTGCCAGCAGTGAACTCCCAACTAGCGGGAAGAATGAGCAGTTCTTC
>many|TRBJ1-3|TRBV11-2|-
CASSWGVKGSGNTIYF
TGTGCCAGCAGCTGGGGGGTGAAGGGCTCTGGAAACACCATATATTTT
>few|TRBJ1-1|TRBV10-3|TRBD1
CAISGQGFPEAFF
TGTGCCATCAGTGGACAGGGTTTTCCTGAAGCTTTCTTT
>-|TRBJ2-7|TRBV20-1|TRBD1
CSARGFRDRGQKSSYEQYF
TGCAGTGCTAGAGGGTTCCGGGACAGGGGGCAAAAGAGCTCCTACGAGCAGTACTTC
>many|TRBJ2-1|TRBV5-8|TRBD2
CASSPSGGAVNEQFF
TGTGCCAGCAGCCCTAGCGGGGGGGCCGTCAATGAGCAGTTCTTC
>-|TRBJ2-1|TRBV27|TRBD2
CAIRLAGGEQFF
TGTGCCATCAGACTAGCGGGGGGTGAGCAGTTCTTC
>-|TRBJ2-7|TRBV4-1|TRBD2
CASSQGLAEGYEQYF
TGCGCCAGCAGCCAAGGACTAGCGGAGGGCTACGAGCAGTACTTC
>few|TRBJ1-6|TRBV6-1|-
CASSEALGNSPLHF
TGTGCCAGCAGTGAAGCGCTGGGGAATTCACCCCTCCACTTT
>many|TRBJ2-3|TRBV2|-
CASRGDVTDTQYF
TGTGCCAGCAGAGGGGACGTCACAGATACGCAGTATTTT
>-|TRBJ1-4|TRBV9|TRBD1
CASSYGQGWKEKLFF
TGTGCCAGCAGCTACGGACAGGGATGGAAGGAAAAACTGTTTTTT
>many|TRBJ1-6|TRBV28|-
CASSFWGGKNSPLHF
TGTGCCAGCAGTTTCTGGGGAGGAAAAAATTCACCCCTCCACTTT
>-|TRBJ2-7|TRBV20-1|TRBD2
CSARTSGSPSYEQYF
TGCAGTGCTAGGACTAGCGGGAGCCCCTCCTACGAGCAGTACTTC
>-|TRBJ2-7|TRBV6-1|-
CASTDNDYEQYF
TGTGCCAGCACAGACAACGACTACGAGCAGTACTTC
>few|TRBJ2-2|TRBV3-1|TRBD1
CASSPGTGGIGELFF
TGTGCCAGCAGCCCCGGGACAGGGGGCATCGGGGAGCTGTTTTTT
>many|TRBJ2-1|TRBV12-3/TRBV12-4|TRBD2
CASSSLAGGTYNEQFF
TGTGCCAGCAGTTCCCTAGCGGGAGGGACCTACAATGAGCAGTTCTTC
>many|TRBJ1-2|TRBV5-1|-
CASSLDPTVYGYTF
TGCGCCAGCAGCTTGGATCCTACAGTATATGGCTACACCTTC
>-|TRBJ1-5|TRBV19|-
CASSNIPNQPQHF
TGTGCCAGTAGTAACATACCGAATCAGCCCCAGCATTTT
>many|TRBJ2-3|TRBV5-4|TRBD1
CASSWDRSTDTQYF
TGTGCCAGCAGCTGGGACAGAAGCACAGATACGCAGTATTTT
>-|TRBJ1-1|TRBV6-1|-
CASSYRQAGNTEAFF
TGTGCCAGCAGTTATAGGCAGGCCGGGAACACTGAAGCTTTCTTT
>-|TRBJ1-1|TRBV5-5|TRBD1
CASRLWDSLSPNTEAFF
TGCGCCAGCAGGCTGTGGGACAGTCTCTCTCCGAACACTGAAGCTTTCTTT
>many|TRBJ1-1|TRBV10-3|-
CAISESIVGVEGEAFF
TGTGCCATCAGTGAGTCGATCGTGGGAGTGGAGGGTGAAGCTTTCTTT
>-|TRBJ2-1|TRBV29-1|TRBD2
CSVDGLAGVRNNEQFF
TGCAGCGTTGATGGCCTAGCGGGAGTTCGGAACAATGAGCAGTTCTTC
>many|TRBJ1-3|TRBV6-1|-
CASSADDSGNTIYF
TGTGCCAGCAGTGCCGATGACTCTGGAAACACCATATATTTT
>few|TRBJ1-1|TRBV5-4|-
CASSLQIGGIEAFF
TGTGCCAGCAGCTTGCAAATCGGCGGTATCGAAGCTTTCTTT
>many|TRBJ2-2|TRBV29-1|TRBD1
CSVGRDRDTGELFF
TGCAGCGTTGGACGGGACAGGGATACCGGGGAGCTGTTTTTT
>-|TRBJ2-5|TRBV24-1|TRBD1
CATSDTGQGRKTQYF
TGTGCCACCAGTGATACCGGACAGGGAAGGAAGACCCAGTACTTC
>few|TRBJ1-6|TRBV7-9|TRBD1
CASSKGQDSYNSPLHF
TGTGCCAGCAGCAAAGGACAGGACTCCTATAATTCACCCCTCCACTTT
>many|TRBJ2-1|TRBV20-1|-
CSVNQGGSYNEQFF
TGCAGTGTTAACCAGGGGGGCTCCTACAATGAGCAGTTCTTC
>many|TRBJ2-3|TRBV18|-
CASLLSLGSLTDTQYF
TGTGCCAGCCTCCTCTCACTGGGGTCCCTGACAGATACGCAGTATTTT
>-|TRBJ2-3|TRBV6-1|-
CASSPLRDSTDTQYF
TGTGCCAGCAGTCCGCTTCGGGATAGCACAGATACGCAGTATTTT
>-|TRBJ2-7|TRBV29-1|-
CSARDGSYEQYF
TGCAGCGCTAGGGACGGCTCCTACGAGCAGTACTTC
>-|TRBJ2-3|TRBV6-1|TRBD2
CASSRSGGLTDTQYF
TGCGCCAGCAGTCGAAGCGGGGGCCTCACAGATACGCAGTATTTT
>many|TRBJ2-7|TRBV5-1|-
CASSPEGGRTYEQYF
TGCGCCAGCAGCCCCGAGGGGGGTAGGACCTACGAGCAGTACTTC
>-|TRBJ2-7|TRBV20-1|-
CSAKLGTPYEQYF
TGCAGTGCCAAGCTCGGGACGCCCTACGAGCAGTACTTC
>once|TRBJ2-3|TRBV7-8|-
CASSTPIRSSTDTQYF
TGTGCCAGCAGCACACCTATCCGGTCTAGCACAGATACGCAGTATTTT
>many|TRBJ1-4|TRBV7-2|-
CASSPLAGGEKLFF
TGTGCCAGCAGCCCATTGGCCGGGGGGGAAAAACTGTTTTTT
>-|TRBJ2-5|TRBV7-6|TRBD2
CASSLGSSGQETQYF
TGTGCCAGCAGCTTAGGGTCTAGCGGCCAAGAGACCCAGTACTTC
>many|TRBJ2-3|TRBV7-2|TRBD2
CASSIRASGGLDTQYF
TGTGCCAGCAGCATCCGGGCTAGCGGGGGACTAGATACGCAGTATTTT
>few|TRBJ1-2|TRBV28|-
CASKGTSGYGYTF
TGTGCCAGCAAGGGGACTTCGGGATATGGCTACACCTTC
>-|TRBJ1-5|TRBV28|-
CVSSLGGNNQPQHF
TGTGTCAGCAGTTTAGGTGGAAACAATCAGCCCCAGCATTTT
>-|TRBJ2-3|TRBV4-1|TRBD2
CASSQAGGGRAPNTDTQYF
TGCGCCAGCAGCCAAGCCGGAGGCGGGAGGGCACCCAACACAGATACGCAGTATTTT
>many|TRBJ2-3|TRBV11-2|-
CASSAGTHHIWDTQYF
TGTGCCAGCAGCGCCGGGACCCACCATATTTGGGATACGCAGTATTTT
>many|TRBJ2-7|TRBV7-3|-
CASSPVGGQERYEQYF
TGTGCCAGCAGCCCCGTCGGGGGGCAGGAGAGGTACGAGCAGTACTTC
>many|TRBJ1-4|TRBV12-3/TRBV12-4|TRBD1
CASSLKQGRSGNEKLFF
TGTGCCAGCAGTTTGAAACAGGGGAGGAGCGGCAATGAAAAACTGTTTTTT
>-|TRBJ2-5|TRBV27|-
CASSLSQGISSQTQYF
TGTGCCAGCAGTTTATCGCAGGGGATCTCTAGCCAGACCCAGTACTTC
>-|TRBJ1-5|TRBV6-9|-
CASSYLGSRNQPQHF
TGTGCCAGCAGTTACTTAGGCTCCCGCAATCAGCCCCAGCATTTT
>many|TRBJ2-1|TRBV10-3|TRBD2
CAISESTSGRGEQFF
TGTGCCATCAGTGAGTCGACTAGCGGGAGGGGTGAGCAGTTCTTC
>many|TRBJ2-3|TRBV7-3|-
CASSLGGGGIVQYF
TGTGCCAGCAGCTTAGGCGGAGGGGGGATTGTGCAGTATTTT
>-|TRBJ1-2|TRBV25-1|-
CASSAPPGYTF
TGTGCCAGCAGTGCTCCACCTGGCTACACCTTC
>-|TRBJ1-1|TRBV19|-
CASSIGPGLNTEAFF
TGTGCCAGTAGTATTGGACCAGGGCTGAACACTGAAGCTTTCTTT
>many|TRBJ1-5|TRBV27|TRBD1
CASAGRQGPNQPQHF
TGTGCCAGCGCAGGACGACAGGGCCCCAATCAGCCCCAGCATTTT
>many|TRBJ2-1|TRBV12-3/TRBV12-4|TRBD2
CASSSERGYNEQFF
TGTGCCAGCAGTTCCGAGCGGGGCTACAATGAGCAGTTCTTC
>few|TRBJ2-1|TRBV11-3|-
CASSFDTGSYNEQFF
TGTGCCAGCAGCTTTGACACAGGATCTTACAATGAGCAGTTCTTC
>many|TRBJ1-4|TRBV28|-
CASSSGGKLFF
TGTGCCAGCAGTTCCGGCGGAAAACTGTTTTTT
>many|TRBJ1-5|TRBV11-2|TRBD1
CASSGGQAREPQHF
TGTGCCAGCAGCGGAGGACAGGCACGAGAGCCCCAGCATTTT